This TCR beta chain was recorded in a study of OX40 agonist ivuxolimab in advanced cancers. V trimming: 3 bases; J trimming: 2 bases; junction bases outside the gene matches: 6. The CDR3 is 16 amino acids. Germline CDR1 SGDLS, CDR2 YYNGEE. Sequencing was performed with immunoSEQ multiplex PCR; in TCRdb, only in-frame clones are kept and a portion is missing. The data contain some 77,000 clones, 87% of them seen just once; the ten biggest clones take up about 5.9%. Specimen: CD4+ or CD8+ T cells sorted from blood, collected in a trial of the OX40 agonist ivuxolimab. The rearrangement links TRBV9 to TRBJ2-5, with TRBD1 matching 11 bases. The sequence came from an adult with an advanced solid tumor such as melanoma, head and neck, liver or kidney cancer. In DNA, the CDR3 is TGTGCCAGCAGCGCGCGGACAGGGGGCCTACAAGAGACCCAGTACTTC. Amino acids: CASSARTGGLQETQYF.